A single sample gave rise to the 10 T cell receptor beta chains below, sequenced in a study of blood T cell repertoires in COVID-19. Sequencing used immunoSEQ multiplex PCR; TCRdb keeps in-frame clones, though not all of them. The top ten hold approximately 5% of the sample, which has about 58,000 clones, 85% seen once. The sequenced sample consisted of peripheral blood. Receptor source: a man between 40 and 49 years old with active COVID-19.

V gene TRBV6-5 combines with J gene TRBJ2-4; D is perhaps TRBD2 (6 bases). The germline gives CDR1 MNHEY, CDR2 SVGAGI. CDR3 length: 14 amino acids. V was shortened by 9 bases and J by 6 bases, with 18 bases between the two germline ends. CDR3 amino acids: CASTGGPEGNIQYF. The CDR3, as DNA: TGTGCCAGTACAGGAGGGCCGGAGGGAAACATTCAGTACTTC.

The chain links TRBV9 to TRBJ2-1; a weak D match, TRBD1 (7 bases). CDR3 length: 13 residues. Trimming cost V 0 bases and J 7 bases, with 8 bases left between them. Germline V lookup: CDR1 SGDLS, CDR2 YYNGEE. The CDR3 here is CASSVAGGNEQFF. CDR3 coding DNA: TGTGCCAGCAGCGTAGCAGGGGGGAATGAGCAGTTCTTC. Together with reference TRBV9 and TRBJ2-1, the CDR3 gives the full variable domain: DSGVTQTPKHLITATGQRVTLRCSPRSGDLSVYWYQQSLDQGLQFLIQYYNGEERAKGNILERFSAQQFPDLHSELNLSSLELGDSALYFCASSVAGGNEQFFGPGTRLTVL.

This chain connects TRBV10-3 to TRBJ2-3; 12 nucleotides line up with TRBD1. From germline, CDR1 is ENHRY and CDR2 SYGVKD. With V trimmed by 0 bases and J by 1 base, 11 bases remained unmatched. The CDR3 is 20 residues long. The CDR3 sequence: CAISESMFGTGGRGTDTQYF. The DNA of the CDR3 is TGTGCCATCAGTGAGTCGATGTTTGGGACAGGGGGCCGGGGCACAGATACGCAGTATTTT.

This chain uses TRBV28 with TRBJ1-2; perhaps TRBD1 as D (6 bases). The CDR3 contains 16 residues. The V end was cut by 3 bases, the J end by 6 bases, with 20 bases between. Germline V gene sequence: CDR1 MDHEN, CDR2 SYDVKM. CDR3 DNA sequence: TGTGCCAGCAGTTTTCGGGGGGCGCGGTATAAGGATGGCTACACCTTC. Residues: CASSFRGARYKDGYTF.

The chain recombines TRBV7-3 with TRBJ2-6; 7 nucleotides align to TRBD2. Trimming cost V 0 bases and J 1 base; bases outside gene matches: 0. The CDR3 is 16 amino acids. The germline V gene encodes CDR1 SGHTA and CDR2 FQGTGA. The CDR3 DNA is TGTGCCAGCAGCTTAACGGGAGGGTCTGGGGCCAACGTCCTGACTTTC. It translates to CASSLTGGSGANVLTF.

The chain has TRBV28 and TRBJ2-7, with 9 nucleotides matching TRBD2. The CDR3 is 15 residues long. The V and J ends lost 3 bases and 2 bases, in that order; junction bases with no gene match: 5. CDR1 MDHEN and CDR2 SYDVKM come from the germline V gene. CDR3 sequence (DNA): TGTGCCAGCAGTTTCCGCGGGAGGGCCCCCTACGAGCAGTACTTC. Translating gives CASSFRGRAPYEQYF.

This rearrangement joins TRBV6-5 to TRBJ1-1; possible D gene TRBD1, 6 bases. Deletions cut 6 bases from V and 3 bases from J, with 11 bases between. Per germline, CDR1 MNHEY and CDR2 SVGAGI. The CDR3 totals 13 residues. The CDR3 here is CASRTGPHTEAFF. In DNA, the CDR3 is TGTGCCAGCAGAACAGGGCCACACACTGAAGCTTTCTTT.

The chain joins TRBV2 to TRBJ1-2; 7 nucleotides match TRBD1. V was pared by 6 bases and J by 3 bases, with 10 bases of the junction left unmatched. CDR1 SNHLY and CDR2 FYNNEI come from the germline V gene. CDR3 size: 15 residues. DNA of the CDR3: TGTGCCAGCAGGGCAGGACAGGCCTCTGACTATGGCTACACCTTC. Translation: CASRAGQASDYGYTF.

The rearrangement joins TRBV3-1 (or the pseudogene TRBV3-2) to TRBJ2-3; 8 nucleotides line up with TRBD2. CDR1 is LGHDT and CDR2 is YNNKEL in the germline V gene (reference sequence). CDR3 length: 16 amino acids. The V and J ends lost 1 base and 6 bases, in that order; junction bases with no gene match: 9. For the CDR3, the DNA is TGTGCCAGCAGCCAAGCCTTCAGCGGGAGTCGGGATACGCAGTATTTT. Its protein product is CASSQAFSGSRDTQYF.

CDR3 DNA: TGCAGCGTTGAAGCACTAGCGGGGCCCACCGGGGAGCTGTTTTTT. This sequence encodes CSVEALAGPTGELFF. This chain joins TRBV29-1 and TRBJ2-2; 10 bases map to TRBD2. CDR1 and CDR2 from the germline V gene are SQVTM and ANQGSEA. The CDR3 loop spans 15 amino acids. V was clipped by 1 base and J by 4 bases; unmatched bases: 3.